A selection of T cell receptor beta chains follows, all from one sample in a study of blood T cell repertoires in COVID-19. Produced via immunoSEQ multiplex PCR; TCRdb's table is partial and in-frame only. The sample yields roughly 90,000 clones, approximately 89% seen once. Sequenced input: peripheral blood. Receptors originate from a man aged 50 or older with acute or convalescent COVID-19. Each CDR3 is given with its conserved first and last residue.

v_call	j_call	cdr3_aa
TRBV30	TRBJ2-5	CAWSQQGETQYF
TRBV5-6	TRBJ1-2	CASSSTKRPRLAYGYTF
TRBV3-1/TRBV3-2	TRBJ1-1	CASSQRQNTEAFF
TRBV7-2	TRBJ2-5	CASSLAPGTGDYF
TRBV2	TRBJ1-6	CASLPIRDRASPLHF
TRBV9	TRBJ2-5	CASSVGIGQVETQYF
TRBV3-1/TRBV3-2	TRBJ2-1	CASSRGLAGNEQFF
TRBV21-1	TRBJ2-2	CASSNQLWSTGELFF
TRBV5-1	TRBJ2-7	CASSRTGSEYEQYF
TRBV15	TRBJ1-1	CATSRDNLATEAFF
TRBV25-1	TRBJ1-1	CASSEDMTGLAEAFF
TRBV28	TRBJ1-1	CASTKGGWVTEAFF
TRBV6-5	TRBJ1-1	CASSYRGGLNTEAFF
TRBV5-4	TRBJ1-4	CASSLRTAGEKLFF
TRBV28	TRBJ2-4	CASTLRGAKNIQYF
TRBV11-2	TRBJ2-7	CASSLRTDAYEQYF
TRBV2	TRBJ1-1	CASRPGGGMNTEAFF
TRBV6-5	TRBJ1-4	CASSQGRTEGKLFF
TRBV4-1	TRBJ2-3	CASSQAPIPRDTDTQYF
TRBV7-9	TRBJ1-1	CASSLKQGNSEAFF
TRBV4-1	TRBJ1-2	CASSHDSLYTF
TRBV6-5	TRBJ2-2	CASRPPGVGELFF
TRBV15	TRBJ1-3	CATSREAGRNTIYF
TRBV7-9	TRBJ2-1	CASSSTTATSYNEQFF
TRBV4-1	TRBJ2-1	CASSQGPGGPWEQFF
TRBV5-1	TRBJ1-1	CASSLNMNTEAFF
TRBV5-5	TRBJ2-1	CASSFLPLPEVGSSYNEQFF
TRBV7-6	TRBJ2-1	CASSLASYRVNEQFF
TRBV11-2	TRBJ1-6	CASSLQVYNSPLHF
TRBV7-6	TRBJ2-6	CASSSFSSGANVLTF
TRBV5-4	TRBJ2-3	CAIRNGGYLTTDTQYF